Following are 28 T cell receptor beta chains from one sample sequenced in a study of CD8+CD57+ T cells in acquired aplastic anemia. Genomic DNA served as template for TCR beta VDJ and CDR3 profiling. TCRdb re-called the reads through MiXCR, storing one row per CDR3 protein. This table holds 150,000 to 200,000 distinct CDR3 sequences, 47% found once. Individuals selected for sequencing had exhibited CD8+CD57+ cell expansion on flow cytometry. Sequencing input: sorted CD4+, CD8+, or CD8+CD57+ T cells (not recorded which) from PBMCs. These receptors came from a human donor with aplastic anemia.

This clonotype has just one count. This chain uses TRBV7-3 with TRBJ2-1; 9 bases align to TRBD2. This CDR3 has 14 residues. Germline V gene sequence: CDR1 SGHTA, CDR2 FQGTGA. Trimming removed 2 bases from V and 6 bases from J; junction bases left unmatched: 2. The CDR3 nucleotides are TGTGCCAGCAGCTTACTAGCGGGGCTCAATGAGCAGTTCTTC. Protein product: CASSLLAGLNEQFF.

At least ten counts were recorded for this clonotype. The V gene is TRBV7-9, the J gene TRBJ2-1; D unresolved. The CDR3 runs to 15 residues. CDR1 is SEHNR, CDR2 FQNEAQ, per germline (reference sequence). V was clipped by 6 bases and J by 7 bases, with 19 bases between them. CDR3 coding DNA: TGTGCCAGCAGGGAGAAGGGCAGCGCCCGTAATGAGCAGTTCTTC. Translating gives CASREKGSARNEQFF.

This clonotype was observed many times. This rearrangement joins TRBV9 to TRBJ1-6; no reliable D call. The germline V gene has CDR1 SGDLS and CDR2 YYNGEE. The CDR3 has 13 residues. V lost 0 bases and J lost 7, with 5 bases in between. The CDR3 is CASSVVTNSPLHF. The CDR3 coding sequence is TGTGCCAGCAGCGTAGTTACGAATTCACCCCTCCACTTT. Together with reference TRBV9 and TRBJ1-6, the CDR3 gives the full variable domain: DSGVTQTPKHLITATGQRVTLRCSPRSGDLSVYWYQQSLDQGLQFLIQYYNGEERAKGNILERFSAQQFPDLHSELNLSSLELGDSALYFCASSVVTNSPLHFGNGTRLTVT.

The chain combines TRBV10-3 with TRBJ1-2; the D is unclear. Germline lookup yields CDR1 ENHRY and CDR2 SYGVKD. The CDR3 loop spans 12 amino acids. Trimming removed 6 bases at V and 6 bases at J, with 11 bases between. The CDR3 loop reads CAISLTFDGYTF. CDR3 nucleotide sequence: TGTGCCATCAGCCTAACGTTTGATGGCTACACCTTC.

V is TRBV20-1 and J is TRBJ2-1; 8 bases align to TRBD2. V was clipped by 6 bases and J by 3 bases; unmatched bases: 7. The CDR3 is made up of 14 amino acids. CDR1 and CDR2 from the germline V gene are DFQATT and SNEGSKA (reference sequence). CDR3 nucleotides: TGCAGTGCCCTGAGCGGGGGAGTCTACAATGAGCAGTTCTTC. Translating gives CSALSGGVYNEQFF.

This clonotype was observed at least ten times. The chain recombines TRBV6-1 with TRBJ2-5, with TRBD2 matching 15 bases. Per germline, CDR1 MNHNS and CDR2 SASEGT. The J segment lost 5 bases and the V segment lost 4 bases, leaving 8 bases of the junction unmatched. This CDR3 contains 17 residues. The CDR3 region has the DNA TGTGCCAGCAGTGGGACTAGCGGGGGGGCGGCCTGGGAGACCCAGTACTTC. This codes for CASSGTSGGAAWETQYF.

This clonotype was counted only a few times. The chain uses TRBV10-3 and TRBJ2-6; no reliable D call. The CDR3 length is 14 residues. Germline-derived CDR1 and CDR2 are ENHRY and SYGVKD. Between the trimmed V and J ends, which lost 10 bases and 0 bases, there was a span of 10 bases. The CDR3 is CATGLCSGANVLTF. CDR3 nucleotides: TGTGCCACCGGGCTGTGCTCTGGGGCCAACGTCCTGACTTTC.

This clonotype occurred a few times. CDR3 sequence: CASSRLAGGPVTGELFF. The CDR3 coding sequence is TGTGCCAGTAGTAGACTAGCGGGGGGGCCCGTAACCGGGGAGCTGTTTTTT. V and J are TRBV19 and TRBJ2-2, with 14 bases fitting TRBD2. CDR3 length: 17 residues. Unmatched junction bases numbered 6, after V lost 4 bases and J lost 5 bases. Per the germline V gene, CDR1 is LNHDA and CDR2 is SQIVND (reference sequence).

The sample holds a few counts of this clonotype. This chain links TRBV6-1 with TRBJ1-3; TRBD1 aligns across 11 bases. CDR1 and CDR2 from the germline V gene are MNHNS and SASEGT. CDR3 size: 16 residues. V lost 5 bases, J lost 3 bases, and 6 bases stayed unmatched. CDR3 nucleotides: TGTGCCAGCAGTAGACAGGACAGGGGGCTTGGAAACACCATATATTTT. Protein: CASSRQDRGLGNTIYF.

This chain joins TRBV15 and TRBJ2-5; D might be TRBD2 (6 bases). This CDR3 region has 15 residues. Trimming left V 0 bases short and J 5 bases short, with 13 bases between. CDR1 LNHNV and CDR2 YYDKDF come from the germline V gene (reference sequence). CDR3 bases: TGTGCCACCAGCAGAGATCGCGGGGCAGGGGAGACCCAGTACTTC. Translation gives CATSRDRGAGETQYF.

The chain combines TRBV12-3 or TRBV12-4 with TRBJ2-3, with 8 bases fitting TRBD1. This CDR3 comprises 14 residues. Trimming took 5 bases from V and 1 from J; bases not matched to a gene: 2. The CDR3 loop is CASSLDRGTDTQYF. DNA of the CDR3: TGTGCCAGCAGTCTGGACAGGGGCACAGATACGCAGTATTTT.

This clonotype was picked up many times. V is TRBV29-1 and J is TRBJ1-3; TRBD1 is a possible D gene (5 bases). The CDR3 totals 14 residues. V lost 6 bases to trimming and J lost 4 bases, with 16 bases between them. The germline V gene encodes CDR1 SQVTM and CDR2 ANQGSEA. The CDR3 spells CSVLAGFSGNTIYF. In DNA form, the CDR3 reads TGCAGCGTGCTAGCAGGGTTTTCCGGAAACACCATATATTTT.

The genes are TRBV20-1 and TRBJ1-2; tentative D call: TRBD1 (5 bases). Germline values: CDR1 DFQATT, CDR2 SNEGSKA (reference sequence). The CDR3 sequence is 13 residues long. V gave up 3 bases and J gave up 3 bases, with 11 bases separating them. CDR3 bases: TGCAGTGCTAGCGGGATAGGGGACTATGGCTACACCTTC. Translating it yields CSASGIGDYGYTF.

The chain links TRBV7-2 to TRBJ2-7; either TRBD1 or TRBD2 may fit D (6 bases each). CDR1 and CDR2 from the germline V gene are SGHTA and FQGNSA. CDR3 length equals 11 residues. Trimming stripped 5 bases from V and 9 bases from J, with 11 bases between. The CDR3 region is CASSLPGAQYF. The CDR3 DNA reads TGTGCCAGCAGCCTACCGGGGGCGCAGTACTTC. Filled out from reference TRBV7-2 and TRBJ2-7, the complete variable domain reads GAGVSQSPSNKVTEKGKDVELRCDPISGHTALYWYRQSLGQGLEFLIYFQGNSAPDKSGLPSDRFSAERTGGSVSTLTIQRTQQEDSAVYLCASSLPGAQYFGPGTRLTVT.

At least ten counts were recorded for this clonotype. The chain is built from TRBV2 and TRBJ2-7, with D possibly called TRBD1 or TRBD2 (5 bases each). CDR3 length: 15 residues. Germline V gene data show CDR1 as SNHLY and CDR2 as FYNNEI. Trimming pared 4 bases from V and 2 bases from J, leaving 15 bases between. The CDR3 spells CASSGAGTPTYEQYF. In nucleotides, the CDR3 is TGTGCCAGCAGTGGGGCCGGGACGCCTACCTACGAGCAGTACTTC.

This clonotype has just a few counts. The chain joins TRBV5-1 to TRBJ2-1, with TRBD2 matching 14 bases. In germline, CDR1 is SGHRS, CDR2 YFSETQ. CDR3 size: 20 residues. V gave up 4 bases and J gave up 2 bases; unmatched junction bases: 14. CDR3 protein: CASSGRPGLAGALAYNEQFF. The CDR3 DNA sequence: TGCGCCAGCAGCGGTCGACCGGGACTAGCGGGGGCTTTAGCCTACAATGAGCAGTTCTTC.

This chain connects TRBV9 to TRBJ2-7; possible D gene TRBD1, 6 bases. Germline CDR1 SGDLS, CDR2 YYNGEE. CDR3 size: 15 residues. V was cut by 0 bases and J by 2 bases, with 12 bases left in between. The CDR3 protein is CASSVGRGKTYEQYF. The CDR3 nucleotides read TGTGCCAGCAGCGTAGGCAGGGGAAAGACCTACGAGCAGTACTTC.

The rearrangement links TRBV19 to TRBJ2-6, with a tentative D call TRBD1 (6 bases). The CDR3 contains 17 residues. Germline CDR1 LNHDA, CDR2 SQIVND (reference sequence). Deletions cut 6 bases from V and 1 base from J, with 16 bases between. The CDR3: CASRVGRGNSGANVLTF. CDR3 nucleotides: TGTGCCAGTAGGGTGGGCAGGGGAAATTCTGGGGCCAACGTCCTGACTTTC.

V and J are TRBV20-1 and TRBJ1-4; D is undetermined. Germline values: CDR1 DFQATT, CDR2 SNEGSKA (reference sequence). The length of the CDR3 is 11 residues. The V and J ends lost 1 base and 5 bases respectively, with 2 bases between them. DNA for the CDR3: TGCAGTGCTAGAGTAAATGAAAAACTGTTTTTT. Protein: CSARVNEKLFF.

The CDR3 DNA is TGTGCCAGTAGTACCGGACGGCCCCCGGACTATGGCTACACCTTC. Protein sequence: CASSTGRPPDYGYTF. V usage is TRBV19 and J usage is TRBJ1-2, with no clear D. Trimming stripped 4 bases from V and 3 bases from J, with 15 bases between. CDR1 is LNHDA, CDR2 SQIVND, per germline (reference sequence). This CDR3 is built from 15 residues.

This clonotype occurred many times. The rearrangement joins TRBV5-1 to TRBJ2-7, with D possibly called TRBD1 or TRBD2 (6 bases each). This CDR3 contains 15 residues. Trimming left V 0 bases short and J 5 bases short, with 15 bases between. CDR1 and CDR2 (germline): SGHRS, YFSETQ. CDR3 DNA sequence: TGCGCCAGCAGCTTGGCCGGGGGCGAGTGGAACGAGCAGTACTTC. Residues: CASSLAGGEWNEQYF.

The table lists this clonotype with many counts. The V gene is TRBV2, the J gene TRBJ1-2; 7 bases agree with TRBD1. J gave up 3 bases and V 4 bases, and 5 bases lay outside the gene matches. Per the germline V gene, CDR1 is SNHLY and CDR2 is FYNNEI. The CDR3 spans 14 residues. Here the CDR3 DNA reads TGTGCCAGCAGTGGACAGGGAGGGCACTATGGCTACACCTTC. Translating gives CASSGQGGHYGYTF. The whole variable domain, remainder taken from reference TRBV2 and TRBJ1-2, is EPEVTQTPSHQVTQMGQEVILRCVPISNHLYFYWYRQILGQKVEFLVSFYNNEISEKSEIFDDQFSVERPDGSNFTLKIRSTKLEDSAMYFCASSGQGGHYGYTFGSGTRLTVV.

This clonotype has ten or more counts. The J gene is TRBJ2-3, the V gene TRBV15; 15 bases match TRBD2. This CDR3 has 17 amino acids. Germline CDR1 LNHNV, CDR2 YYDKDF (reference sequence). The junction had 3 bases not matched to a gene; V was cut back by 2 bases and J by 3 bases. The DNA of the CDR3 is TGTGCCACCAGCAGATTCGGGACTAGCGGGGGGACAGATACGCAGTATTTT. Protein sequence: CATSRFGTSGGTDTQYF.

The chain combines TRBV24-1 with TRBJ2-2; no clear D. The V and J ends lost 12 bases and 6 bases respectively, with 13 bases between them. Germline loops: CDR1 KGHDR, CDR2 SFDVKD. The CDR3 is 12 residues long. CDR3 DNA sequence: TGTGCCTCCGGAATATGGGCCGGGGAGCTGTTTTTT. Protein sequence: CASGIWAGELFF.

This clonotype rates as medium-sized. The CDR3 DNA sequence: TGTGCCAGCAGTTACCGACGGGGGACTGGGGCCAACGTCCTGACTTTC. Translation: CASSYRRGTGANVLTF. The V call is TRBV6-6, the J call TRBJ2-6; D is possibly TRBD2 (6 bases). Germline CDR1 MNHNY, CDR2 SVGAGI (reference sequence). V was cut by 2 bases and J by 2 bases, with 10 bases left in between. This CDR3 region has 16 residues.

This clonotype was observed at least ten times. The chain combines TRBV20-1 with TRBJ1-1, with D hard to call. This CDR3 is built from 8 residues. Germline CDR1 and CDR2: DFQATT and SNEGSKA (reference sequence). Between the trimmed V and J ends, which lost 6 bases and 6 bases, there was a span of 2 bases. This chain's CDR3 is CSASEAFF. CDR3 nucleotide sequence: TGCAGTGCATCTGAAGCTTTCTTT.

V usage is TRBV11-1 and J usage is TRBJ2-6; 7 bases line up with TRBD1. Trimming took 11 bases from V and 0 from J; bases not matched to a gene: 10. Germline assignment: CDR1 SGHAT and CDR2 FQDESV (reference sequence). CDR3 length equals 16 residues. CDR3 nucleotides: TGTGCCCGCCAGGGGACAGCCAGCTCTGGGGCCAACGTCCTGACTTTC. Protein: CARQGTASSGANVLTF.

The gene calls are TRBV20-1 and TRBJ1-5; D is undetermined. Trimming took off 0 bases at V and 0 bases at J, with 9 bases between the two ends. CDR3 size: 15 residues. CDR1 DFQATT and CDR2 SNEGSKA come from the germline V gene (reference sequence). DNA of the CDR3: TGCAGTGCTAGAGACACGGAGAGTAGCAATCAGCCCCAGCATTTT. This translates into CSARDTESSNQPQHF.